This T cell receptor beta chain was retrieved from a study of blood T cell repertoires in COVID-19. Germline values: CDR1 SGHDT, CDR2 YYEEEE. The CDR3 is 15 residues long. Unmatched junction bases numbered 7, after V lost 1 base and J lost 4 bases. Libraries were prepared by immunoSEQ multiplex PCR; TCRdb keeps only in-frame clonotypes and omits some of them. Of 25,000 to 30,000 clones in the sample, approximately 80% were seen once. The receptor comes from a human donor in a cohort sampled during active COVID-19. Sequenced sample: peripheral blood. The V gene is TRBV5-6, the J gene TRBJ1-2, with TRBD1 matching over 7 bases. CDR3 nucleotides: TGTGCCAGCAGCTTGTCGCTGGGACAGCTCTATGGCTACACCTTC. It encodes CASSLSLGQLYGYTF.